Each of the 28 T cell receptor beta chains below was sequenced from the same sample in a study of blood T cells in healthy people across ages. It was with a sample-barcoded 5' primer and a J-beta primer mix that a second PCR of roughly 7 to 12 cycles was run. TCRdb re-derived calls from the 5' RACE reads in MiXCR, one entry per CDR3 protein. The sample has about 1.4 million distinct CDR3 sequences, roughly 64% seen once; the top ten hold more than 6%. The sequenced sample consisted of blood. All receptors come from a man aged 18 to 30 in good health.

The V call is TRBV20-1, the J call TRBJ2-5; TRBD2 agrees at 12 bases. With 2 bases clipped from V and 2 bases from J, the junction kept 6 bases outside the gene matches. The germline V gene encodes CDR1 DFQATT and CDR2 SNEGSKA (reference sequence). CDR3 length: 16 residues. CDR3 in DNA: TGCAGTGCTAGACTACTAGCGGGGGGACTGCAAGAGACCCAGTACTTC. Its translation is CSARLLAGGLQETQYF.

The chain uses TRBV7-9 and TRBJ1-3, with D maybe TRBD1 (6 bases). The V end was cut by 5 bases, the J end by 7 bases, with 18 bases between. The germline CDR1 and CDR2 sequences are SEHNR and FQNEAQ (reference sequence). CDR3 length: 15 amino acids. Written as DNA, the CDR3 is TGTGCCAGCAGCCTGACAGGCCCTTTTTCGAACACCATATATTTT. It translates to CASSLTGPFSNTIYF. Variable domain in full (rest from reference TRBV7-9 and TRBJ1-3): DTGVSQNPRHKITKRGQNVTFRCDPISEHNRLYWYRQTLGQGPEFLTYFQNEAQLEKSRLLSDRFSAERPKGSFSTLEIQRTEQGDSAMYLCASSLTGPFSNTIYFGEGSWLTVV.

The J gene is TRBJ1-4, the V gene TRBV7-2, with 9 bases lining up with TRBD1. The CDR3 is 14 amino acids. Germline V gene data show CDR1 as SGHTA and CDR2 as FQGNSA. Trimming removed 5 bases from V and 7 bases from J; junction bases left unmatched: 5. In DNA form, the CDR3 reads TGTGCCAGCAGCCCGAGGACAGGGGTTGAAAAACTGTTTTTT. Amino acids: CASSPRTGVEKLFF.

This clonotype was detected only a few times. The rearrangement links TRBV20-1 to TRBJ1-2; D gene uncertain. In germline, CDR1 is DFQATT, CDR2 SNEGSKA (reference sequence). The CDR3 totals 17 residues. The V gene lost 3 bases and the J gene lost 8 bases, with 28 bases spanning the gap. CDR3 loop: CSASHMNPGRPPWGYTF. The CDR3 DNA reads TGCAGTGCTAGCCACATGAATCCCGGGCGGCCTCCTTGGGGCTACACCTTC.

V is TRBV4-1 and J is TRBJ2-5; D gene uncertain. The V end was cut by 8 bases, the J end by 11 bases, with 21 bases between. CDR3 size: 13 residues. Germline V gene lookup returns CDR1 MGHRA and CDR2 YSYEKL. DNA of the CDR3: TGCGCCAGCCGACCGCAGCTAGGACGTATTCAGTACTTC. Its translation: CASRPQLGRIQYF.

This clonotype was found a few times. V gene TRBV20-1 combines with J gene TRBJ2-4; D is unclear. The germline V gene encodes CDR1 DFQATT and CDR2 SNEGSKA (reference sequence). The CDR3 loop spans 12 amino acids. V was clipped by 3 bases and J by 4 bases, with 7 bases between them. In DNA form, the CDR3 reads TGCAGTGCTAGTGGGGAAAAAAACATTCAGTACTTC. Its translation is CSASGEKNIQYF.

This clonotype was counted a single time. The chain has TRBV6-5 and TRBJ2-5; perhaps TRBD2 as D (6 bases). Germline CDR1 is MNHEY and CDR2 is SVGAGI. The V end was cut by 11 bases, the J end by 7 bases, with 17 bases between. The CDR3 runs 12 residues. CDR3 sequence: CAAGRLRGTQYF. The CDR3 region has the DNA TGTGCCGCGGGACGGCTCCGCGGGACCCAGTACTTC.

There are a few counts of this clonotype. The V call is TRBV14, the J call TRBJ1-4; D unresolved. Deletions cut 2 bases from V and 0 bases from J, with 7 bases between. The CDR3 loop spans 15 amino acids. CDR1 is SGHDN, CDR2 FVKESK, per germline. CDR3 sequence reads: CASSQIRTTNEKLFF. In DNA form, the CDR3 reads TGTGCCAGCAGCCAAATAAGAACAACTAATGAAAAACTGTTTTTT.

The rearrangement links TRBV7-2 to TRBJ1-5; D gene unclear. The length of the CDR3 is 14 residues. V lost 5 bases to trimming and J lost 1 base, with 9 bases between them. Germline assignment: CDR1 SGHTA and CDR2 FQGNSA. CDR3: CASSPLASNQPQHF. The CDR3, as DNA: TGTGCCAGCAGCCCCCTGGCCAGCAATCAGCCCCAGCATTTT.

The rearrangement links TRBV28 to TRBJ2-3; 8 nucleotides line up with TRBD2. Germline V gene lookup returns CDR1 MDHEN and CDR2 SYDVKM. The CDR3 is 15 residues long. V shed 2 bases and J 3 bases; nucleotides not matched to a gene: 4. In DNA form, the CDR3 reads TGTGCCAGCAGTTTAAGACGGGGGGGGACAGATACGCAGTATTTT. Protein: CASSLRRGGTDTQYF. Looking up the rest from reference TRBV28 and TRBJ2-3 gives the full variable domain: DVKVTQSSRYLVKRTGEKVFLECVQDMDHENMFWYRQDPGLGLRLIYFSYDVKMKEKGDIPEGYSVSREKKERFSLILESASTNQTSMYLCASSLRRGGTDTQYFGPGTRLTVL.

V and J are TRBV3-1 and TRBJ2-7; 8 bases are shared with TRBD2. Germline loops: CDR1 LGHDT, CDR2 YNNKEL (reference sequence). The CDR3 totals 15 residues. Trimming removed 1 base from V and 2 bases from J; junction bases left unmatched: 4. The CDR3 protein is CASSQGLARTYEQYF. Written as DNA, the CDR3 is TGTGCCAGCAGCCAAGGACTAGCGAGAACCTACGAGCAGTACTTC.

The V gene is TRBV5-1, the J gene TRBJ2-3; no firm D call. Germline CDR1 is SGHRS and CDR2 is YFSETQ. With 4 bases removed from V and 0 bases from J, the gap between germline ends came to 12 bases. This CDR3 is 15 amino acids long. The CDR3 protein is CASSDPSDSTDTQYF. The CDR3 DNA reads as TGCGCCAGCAGCGATCCCTCGGACAGCACAGATACGCAGTATTTT.

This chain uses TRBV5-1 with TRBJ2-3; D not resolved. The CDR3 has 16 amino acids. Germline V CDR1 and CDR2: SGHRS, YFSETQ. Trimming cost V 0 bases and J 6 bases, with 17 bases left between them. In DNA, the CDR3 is TGCGCCAGCAGCTTGGATGCAGGCTTTATAGAGGATACGCAGTATTTT. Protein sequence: CASSLDAGFIEDTQYF.

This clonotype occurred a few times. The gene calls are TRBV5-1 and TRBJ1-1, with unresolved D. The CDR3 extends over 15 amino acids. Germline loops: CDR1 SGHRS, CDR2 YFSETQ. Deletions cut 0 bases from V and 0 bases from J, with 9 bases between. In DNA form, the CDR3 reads TGCGCCAGCAGCTTGGATGGGGAGTTGAACACTGAAGCTTTCTTT. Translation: CASSLDGELNTEAFF. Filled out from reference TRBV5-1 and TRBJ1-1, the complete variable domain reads KAGVTQTPRYLIKTRGQQVTLSCSPISGHRSVSWYQQTPGQGLQFLFEYFSETQRNKGNFPGRFSGRQFSNSRSEMNVSTLELGDSALYLCASSLDGELNTEAFFGQGTRLTVV.

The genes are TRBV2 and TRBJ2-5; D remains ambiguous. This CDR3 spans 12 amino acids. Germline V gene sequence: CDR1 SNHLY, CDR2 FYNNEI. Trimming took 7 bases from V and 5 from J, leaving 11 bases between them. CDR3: CASTSFGETQYF. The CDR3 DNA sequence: TGTGCCAGCACTTCCTTTGGCGAGACCCAGTACTTC.

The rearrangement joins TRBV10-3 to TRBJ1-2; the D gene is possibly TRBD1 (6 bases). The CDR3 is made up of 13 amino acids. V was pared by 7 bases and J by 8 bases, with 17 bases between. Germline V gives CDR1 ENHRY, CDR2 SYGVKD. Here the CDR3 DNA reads TGTGCCATCACTAACCGGACAGACAACGGCTACACCTTC. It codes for CAITNRTDNGYTF.

CDR3 sequence (DNA): TGTGCCAGCAGTTACAGGGAGCGGGACTCACCCCTCCACTTT. Its protein product is CASSYRERDSPLHF. J is TRBJ1-6 and V is TRBV6-6; perhaps TRBD1 as D (5 bases). The germline V gene encodes CDR1 MNHNY and CDR2 SVGAGI (reference sequence). V was clipped by 2 bases and J by 10 bases, with 12 bases between them. This CDR3 comprises 14 residues.

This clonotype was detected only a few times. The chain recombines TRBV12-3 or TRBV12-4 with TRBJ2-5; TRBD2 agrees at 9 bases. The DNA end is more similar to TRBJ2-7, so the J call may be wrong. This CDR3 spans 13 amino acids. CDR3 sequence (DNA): TGTGCCAGCATGGGGGCTAGCGGGAACGAGCAGTACTTC. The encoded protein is CASMGASGNEQYF.

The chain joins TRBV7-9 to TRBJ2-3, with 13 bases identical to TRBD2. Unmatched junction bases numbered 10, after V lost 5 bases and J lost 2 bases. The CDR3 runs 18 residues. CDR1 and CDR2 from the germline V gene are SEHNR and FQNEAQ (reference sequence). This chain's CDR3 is CASSGTSGKLGPTDTQYF. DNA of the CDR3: TGTGCCAGCAGCGGGACTAGCGGGAAACTCGGGCCCACAGATACGCAGTATTTT. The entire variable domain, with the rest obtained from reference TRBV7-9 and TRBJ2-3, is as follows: DTGVSQNPRHKITKRGQNVTFRCDPISEHNRLYWYRQTLGQGPEFLTYFQNEAQLEKSRLLSDRFSAERPKGSFSTLEIQRTEQGDSAMYLCASSGTSGKLGPTDTQYFGPGTRLTVL.

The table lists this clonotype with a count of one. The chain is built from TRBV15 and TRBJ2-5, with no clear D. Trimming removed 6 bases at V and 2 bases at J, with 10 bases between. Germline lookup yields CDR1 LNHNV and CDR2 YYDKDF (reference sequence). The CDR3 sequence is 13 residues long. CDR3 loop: CATSRKAQETQYF. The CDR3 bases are TGTGCCACCAGTAGAAAGGCGCAAGAGACCCAGTACTTC.

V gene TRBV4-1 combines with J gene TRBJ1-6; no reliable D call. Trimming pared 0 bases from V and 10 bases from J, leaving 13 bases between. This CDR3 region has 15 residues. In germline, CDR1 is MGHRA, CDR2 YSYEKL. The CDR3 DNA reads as TGCGCCAGCAGCCAAGAGCCGGGGAGTGAGTCACCCCTCCACTTT. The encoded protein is CASSQEPGSESPLHF.

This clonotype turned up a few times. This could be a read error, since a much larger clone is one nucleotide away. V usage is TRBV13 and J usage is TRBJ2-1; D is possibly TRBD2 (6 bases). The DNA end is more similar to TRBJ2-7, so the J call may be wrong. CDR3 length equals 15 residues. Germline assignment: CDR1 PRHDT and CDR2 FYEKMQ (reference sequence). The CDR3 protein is CASRPPGVSYNEQYF. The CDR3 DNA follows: TGTGCCAGCAGGCCTCCGGGGGTCTCCTACAATGAGCAGTACTTC.

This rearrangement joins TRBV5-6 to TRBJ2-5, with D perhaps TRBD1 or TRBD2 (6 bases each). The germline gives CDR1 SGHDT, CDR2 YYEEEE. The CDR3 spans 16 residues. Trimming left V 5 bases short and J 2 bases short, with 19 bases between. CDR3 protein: CASSRGVRDLQETQYF. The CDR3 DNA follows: TGTGCCAGCAGTAGGGGGGTCAGAGACTTACAAGAGACCCAGTACTTC.

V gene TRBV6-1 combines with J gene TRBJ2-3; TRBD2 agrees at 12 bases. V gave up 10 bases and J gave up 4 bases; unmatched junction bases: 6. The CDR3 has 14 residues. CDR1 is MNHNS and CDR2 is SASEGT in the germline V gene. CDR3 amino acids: CATVGLAGSDTQYF. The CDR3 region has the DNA TGTGCCACCGTTGGACTAGCGGGATCAGATACGCAGTATTTT.

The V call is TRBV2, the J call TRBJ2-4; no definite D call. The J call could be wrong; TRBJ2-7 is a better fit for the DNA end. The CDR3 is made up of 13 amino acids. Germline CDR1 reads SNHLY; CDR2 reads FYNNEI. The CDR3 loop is CASSDPSPYEQYF. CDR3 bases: TGTGCCAGCAGTGACCCCTCCCCGTACGAGCAGTACTTC.

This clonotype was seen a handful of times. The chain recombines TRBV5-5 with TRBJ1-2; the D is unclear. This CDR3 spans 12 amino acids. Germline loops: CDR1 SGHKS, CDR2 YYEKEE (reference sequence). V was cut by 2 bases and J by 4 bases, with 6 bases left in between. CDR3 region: CASSFPAYGYTF. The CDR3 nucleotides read TGTGCCAGCAGCTTCCCGGCCTATGGCTACACCTTC.

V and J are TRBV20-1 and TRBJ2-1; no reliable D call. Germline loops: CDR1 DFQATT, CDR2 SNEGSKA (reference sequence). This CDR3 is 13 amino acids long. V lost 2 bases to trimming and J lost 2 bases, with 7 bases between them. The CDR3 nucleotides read TGCAGTGCTAGACTAGACGCCTACAATGAGCAGTTCTTC. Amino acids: CSARLDAYNEQFF.

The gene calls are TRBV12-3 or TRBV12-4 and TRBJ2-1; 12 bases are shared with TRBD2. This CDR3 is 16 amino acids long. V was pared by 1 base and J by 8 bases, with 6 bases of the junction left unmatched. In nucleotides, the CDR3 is TGTGCCAGCAGTTTAGGACTAGCGGGAGATATGCATGAGCAGTTCTTC. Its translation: CASSLGLAGDMHEQFF.